Presented here are 2 T cell receptor beta chains from one specimen sequenced in a study of blood T cell repertoires in COVID-19. Assay used: immunoSEQ multiplex PCR; TCRdb lists only in-frame clones, some missing. The sample holds some 290,000 clones; about 90% are singletons and the top ten take roughly a tenth. Sequencing used PBMCs or T cells enriched from blood (not recorded which). The source is a woman in her thirties who had recovered from COVID-19.

The V and J genes are TRBV5-6 and TRBJ1-2, with 9 nucleotides matching TRBD1. The CDR3 has 14 residues. V shed 4 bases and J 9 bases; nucleotides not matched to a gene: 10. Looked up from germline, CDR1 is SGHDT and CDR2 is YYEEEE. CDR3 coding DNA: TGTGCCAGCAGCCCCGTGGACAGGGGAGGGAGCTACACCTTC. Residues: CASSPVDRGGSYTF. The entire variable domain, with the rest obtained from reference TRBV5-6 and TRBJ1-2, is as follows: DAGVTQSPTHLIKTRGQQVTLRCSPKSGHDTVSWYQQALGQGPQFIFQYYEEEERQRGNFPDRFSGHQFPNYSSELNVNALLLGDSALYLCASSPVDRGGSYTFGSGTRLTVV.

The V and J genes are TRBV5-8 and TRBJ2-1, with TRBD2 identical over 7 bases. The germline V gene has CDR1 SGHTS and CDR2 YDEGEE. The V segment lost 1 base and the J segment 7 bases; nucleotides outside the gene matches: 17. This CDR3 contains 18 residues. Here the CDR3 reads CASSLLEVMRGLPNEQFF. DNA of the CDR3: TGTGCCAGCAGCTTGCTCGAGGTTATGCGGGGACTACCGAATGAGCAGTTCTTC.